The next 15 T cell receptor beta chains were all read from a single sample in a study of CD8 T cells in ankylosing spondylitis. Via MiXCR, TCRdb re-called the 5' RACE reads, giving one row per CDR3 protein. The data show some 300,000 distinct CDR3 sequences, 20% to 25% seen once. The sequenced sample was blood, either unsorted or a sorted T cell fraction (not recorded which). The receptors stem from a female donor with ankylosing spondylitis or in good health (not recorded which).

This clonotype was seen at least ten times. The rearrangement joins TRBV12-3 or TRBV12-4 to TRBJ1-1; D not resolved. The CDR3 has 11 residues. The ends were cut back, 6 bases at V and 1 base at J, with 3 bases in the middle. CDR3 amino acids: CASRSNTEAFF. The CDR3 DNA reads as TGTGCCAGCAGATCGAACACTGAAGCTTTCTTT.

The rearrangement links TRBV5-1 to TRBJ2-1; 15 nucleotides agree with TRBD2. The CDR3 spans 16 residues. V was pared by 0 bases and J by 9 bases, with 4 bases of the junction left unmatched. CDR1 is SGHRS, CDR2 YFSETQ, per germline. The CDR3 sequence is CASSLGTSGRVTEQFF. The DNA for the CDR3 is TGCGCCAGCAGCTTGGGGACTAGCGGGAGGGTGACTGAGCAGTTCTTC.

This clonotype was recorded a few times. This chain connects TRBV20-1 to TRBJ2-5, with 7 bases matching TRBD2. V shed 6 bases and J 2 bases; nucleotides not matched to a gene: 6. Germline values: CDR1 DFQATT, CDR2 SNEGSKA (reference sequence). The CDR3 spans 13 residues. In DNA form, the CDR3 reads TGCAGTGCCCAAAGACTAGCACAAGAGACCCAGTACTTC. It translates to CSAQRLAQETQYF.

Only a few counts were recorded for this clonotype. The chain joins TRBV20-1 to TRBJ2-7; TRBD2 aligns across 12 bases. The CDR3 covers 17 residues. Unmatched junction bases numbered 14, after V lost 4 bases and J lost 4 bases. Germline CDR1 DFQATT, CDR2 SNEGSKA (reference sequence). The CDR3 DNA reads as TGCAGTGCTATTGGTCTAGCGGGAGGGCGGGTCTTTTACGAGCAGTACTTC. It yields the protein CSAIGLAGGRVFYEQYF.

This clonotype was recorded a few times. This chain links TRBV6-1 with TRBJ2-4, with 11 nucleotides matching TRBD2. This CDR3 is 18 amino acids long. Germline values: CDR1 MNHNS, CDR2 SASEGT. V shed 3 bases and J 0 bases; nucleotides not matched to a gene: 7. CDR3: CASSDGTSGTIAKNIQYF. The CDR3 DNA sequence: TGTGCCAGCAGTGATGGGACTAGCGGAACTATAGCCAAAAACATTCAGTACTTC.

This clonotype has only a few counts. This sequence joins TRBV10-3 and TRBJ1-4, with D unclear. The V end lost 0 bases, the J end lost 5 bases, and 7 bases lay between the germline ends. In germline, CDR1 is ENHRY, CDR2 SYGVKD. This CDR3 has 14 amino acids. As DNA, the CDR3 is TGTGCCATCAGTGAGTCAAGAGGGAATGAAAAACTGTTTTTT. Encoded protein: CAISESRGNEKLFF.

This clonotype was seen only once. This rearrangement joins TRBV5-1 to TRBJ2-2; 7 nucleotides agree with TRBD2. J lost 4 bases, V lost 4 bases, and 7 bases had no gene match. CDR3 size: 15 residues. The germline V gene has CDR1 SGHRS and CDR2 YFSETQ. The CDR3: CASSLTTSSTGELFF. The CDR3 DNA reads TGCGCCAGCAGCCTCACGACTAGCAGCACCGGGGAGCTGTTTTTT.

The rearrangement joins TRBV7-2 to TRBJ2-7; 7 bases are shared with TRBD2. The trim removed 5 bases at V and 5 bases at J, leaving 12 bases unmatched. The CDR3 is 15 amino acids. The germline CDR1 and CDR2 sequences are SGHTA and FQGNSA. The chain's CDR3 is CASSPDGEGRNEQYF. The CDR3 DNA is TGTGCCAGCAGCCCCGACGGGGAGGGCCGCAACGAGCAGTACTTC.

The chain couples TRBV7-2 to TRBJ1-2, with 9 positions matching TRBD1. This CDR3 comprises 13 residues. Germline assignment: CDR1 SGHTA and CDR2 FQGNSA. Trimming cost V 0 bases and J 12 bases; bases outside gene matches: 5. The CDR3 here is CASSLAGQGSDTF. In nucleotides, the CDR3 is TGTGCCAGCAGCTTAGCGGGACAGGGAAGCGACACCTTC.

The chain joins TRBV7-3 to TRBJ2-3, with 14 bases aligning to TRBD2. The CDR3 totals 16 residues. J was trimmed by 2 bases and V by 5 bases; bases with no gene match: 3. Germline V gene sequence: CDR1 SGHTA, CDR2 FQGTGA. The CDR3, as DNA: TGTGCCAGCAGCCGGGGACTAGCGGGGGTCACAGATACGCAGTATTTT. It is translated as CASSRGLAGVTDTQYF. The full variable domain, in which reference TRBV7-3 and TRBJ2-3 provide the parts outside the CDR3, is GAGVSQTPSNKVTEKGKYVELRCDPISGHTALYWYRQSLGQGPEFLIYFQGTGAADDSGLPNDRFFAVRPEGSVSTLKIQRTERGDSAVYLCASSRGLAGVTDTQYFGPGTRLTVL.

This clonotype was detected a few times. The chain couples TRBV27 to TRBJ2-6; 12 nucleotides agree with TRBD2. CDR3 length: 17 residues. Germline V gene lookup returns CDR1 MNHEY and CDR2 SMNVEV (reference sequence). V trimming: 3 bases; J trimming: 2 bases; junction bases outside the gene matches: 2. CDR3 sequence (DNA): TGTGCCAGCAGTTTCCTAGCGGGAGGGCCTGGGGCCAACGTCCTGACTTTC. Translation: CASSFLAGGPGANVLTF.

The CDR3 is CSASPPRTISYNEQFF. CDR3 sequence (DNA): TGCAGTGCTAGCCCCCCCCGGACCATCTCCTACAATGAGCAGTTCTTC. This chain joins TRBV20-1 and TRBJ2-1; D is undetermined. V gave up 3 bases and J gave up 0 bases, with 15 bases separating them. This CDR3 has 16 residues. Looked up from germline, CDR1 is DFQATT and CDR2 is SNEGSKA (reference sequence).

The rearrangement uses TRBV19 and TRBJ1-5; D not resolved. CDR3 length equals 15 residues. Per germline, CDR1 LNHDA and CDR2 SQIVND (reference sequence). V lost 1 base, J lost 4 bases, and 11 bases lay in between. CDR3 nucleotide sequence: TGTGCCAGTAGTATAGGGCAGGCGACTAATCAGCCCCAGCATTTT. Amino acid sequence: CASSIGQATNQPQHF.

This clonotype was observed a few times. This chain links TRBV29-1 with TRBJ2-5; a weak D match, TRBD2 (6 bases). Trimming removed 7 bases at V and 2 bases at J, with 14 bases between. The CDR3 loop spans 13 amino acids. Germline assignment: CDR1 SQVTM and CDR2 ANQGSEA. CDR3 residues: CSAGGRGQETQYF. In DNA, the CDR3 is TGCAGCGCCGGAGGGCGCGGTCAAGAGACCCAGTACTTC. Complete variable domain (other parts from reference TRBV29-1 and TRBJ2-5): SAVISQKPSRDICQRGTSLTIQCQVDSQVTMMFWYRQQPGQSLTLIATANQGSEATYESGFVIDKFPISRPNLTFSTLTVSNMSPEDSSIYLCSAGGRGQETQYFGPGTRLLVL.

CDR3 protein: CASYAFGGMGTDTQYF. In DNA form, the CDR3 reads TGTGCCAGCTACGCTTTTGGCGGCATGGGCACAGATACGCAGTATTTT. The chain joins TRBV6-2 or TRBV6-3 to TRBJ2-3; D remains unclear. V was cut by 8 bases and J by 1 base, with 19 bases left in between. CDR3 length: 16 residues. Germline V gene sequence: CDR1 MNHEY, CDR2 SVGEGT.